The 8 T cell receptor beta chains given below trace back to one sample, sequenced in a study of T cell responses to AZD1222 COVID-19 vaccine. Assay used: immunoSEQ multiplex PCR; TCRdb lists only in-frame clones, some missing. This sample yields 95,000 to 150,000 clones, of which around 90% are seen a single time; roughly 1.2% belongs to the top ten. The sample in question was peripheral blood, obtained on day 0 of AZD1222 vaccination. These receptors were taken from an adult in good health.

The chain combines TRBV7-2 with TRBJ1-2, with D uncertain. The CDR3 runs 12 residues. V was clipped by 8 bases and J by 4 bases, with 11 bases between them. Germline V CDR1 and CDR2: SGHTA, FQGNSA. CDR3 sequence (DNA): TGTGCCAGCGCGGCAGGAACCTATGGCTACACCTTC. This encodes CASAAGTYGYTF.

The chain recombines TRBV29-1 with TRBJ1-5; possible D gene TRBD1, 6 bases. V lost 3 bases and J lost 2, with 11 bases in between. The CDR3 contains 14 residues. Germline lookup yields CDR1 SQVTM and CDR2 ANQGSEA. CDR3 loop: CSVDEGGRNQPQHF. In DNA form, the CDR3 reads TGCAGCGTTGACGAAGGGGGGCGCAATCAGCCCCAGCATTTT.

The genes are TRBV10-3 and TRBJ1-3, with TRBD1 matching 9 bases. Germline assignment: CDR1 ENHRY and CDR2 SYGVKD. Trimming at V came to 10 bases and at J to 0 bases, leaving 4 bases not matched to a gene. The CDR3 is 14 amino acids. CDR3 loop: CATGQGLSGNTIYF. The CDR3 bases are TGTGCCACCGGACAGGGGCTCTCTGGAAACACCATATATTTT.

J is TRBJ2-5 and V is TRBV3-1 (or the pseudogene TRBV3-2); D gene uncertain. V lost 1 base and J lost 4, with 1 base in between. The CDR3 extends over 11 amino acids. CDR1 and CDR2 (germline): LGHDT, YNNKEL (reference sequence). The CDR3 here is CASSQAETQYF. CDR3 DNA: TGTGCCAGCAGCCAAGCAGAGACCCAGTACTTC.

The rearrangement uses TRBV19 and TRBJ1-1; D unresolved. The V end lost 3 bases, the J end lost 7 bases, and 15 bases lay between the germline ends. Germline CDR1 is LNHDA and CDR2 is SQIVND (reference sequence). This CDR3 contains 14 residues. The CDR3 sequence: CASSMDGVADEAFF. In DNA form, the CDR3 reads TGTGCCAGTAGTATGGATGGGGTGGCGGATGAAGCTTTCTTT. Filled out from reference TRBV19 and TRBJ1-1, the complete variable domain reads DGGITQSPKYLFRKEGQNVTLSCEQNLNHDAMYWYRQDPGQGLRLIYYSQIVNDFQKGDIAEGYSVSREKKESFPLTVTSAQKNPTAFYLCASSMDGVADEAFFGQGTRLTVV.

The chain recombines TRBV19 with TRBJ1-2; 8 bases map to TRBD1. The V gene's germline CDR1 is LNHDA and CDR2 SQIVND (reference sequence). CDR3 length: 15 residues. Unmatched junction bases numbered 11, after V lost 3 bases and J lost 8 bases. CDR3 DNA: TGTGCCAGTAGTATGAGGCTCAGGGGGCGCGGAGGCTACACCTTC. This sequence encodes CASSMRLRGRGGYTF.

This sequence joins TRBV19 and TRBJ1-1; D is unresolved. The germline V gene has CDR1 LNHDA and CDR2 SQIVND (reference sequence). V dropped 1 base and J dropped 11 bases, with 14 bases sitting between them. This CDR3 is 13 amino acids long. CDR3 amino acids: CASSIGAGRVAFF. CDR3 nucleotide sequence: TGTGCCAGTAGTATAGGGGCGGGCCGCGTTGCTTTCTTT.

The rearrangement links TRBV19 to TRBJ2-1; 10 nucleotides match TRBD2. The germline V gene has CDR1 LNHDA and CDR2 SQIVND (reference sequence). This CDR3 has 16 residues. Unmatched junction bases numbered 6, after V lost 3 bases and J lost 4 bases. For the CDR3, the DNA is TGTGCCAGTAGTATTCTAACTAGCGGGATTTACAATGAGCAGTTCTTC. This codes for CASSILTSGIYNEQFF.